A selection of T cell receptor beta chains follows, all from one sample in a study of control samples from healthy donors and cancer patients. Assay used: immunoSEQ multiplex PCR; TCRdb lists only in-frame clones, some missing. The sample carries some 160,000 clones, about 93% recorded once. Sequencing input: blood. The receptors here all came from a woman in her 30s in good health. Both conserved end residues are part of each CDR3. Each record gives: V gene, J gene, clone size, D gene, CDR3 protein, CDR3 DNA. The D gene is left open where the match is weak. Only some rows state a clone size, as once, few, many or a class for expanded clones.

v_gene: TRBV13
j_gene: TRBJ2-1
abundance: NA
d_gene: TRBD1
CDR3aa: CASSLGQGRYNEQFF
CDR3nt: TGTGCCAGCAGCTTAGGACAGGGGCGCTACAATGAGCAGTTCTTC

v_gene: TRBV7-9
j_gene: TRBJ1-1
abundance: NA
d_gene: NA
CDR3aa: CASSLHSVNTEAFF
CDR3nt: TGTGCCAGCAGCTTACACAGTGTGAACACTGAAGCTTTCTTT

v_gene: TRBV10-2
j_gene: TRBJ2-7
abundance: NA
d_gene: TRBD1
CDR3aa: CASSLGTETYEQYF
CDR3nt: TGCGCCAGCAGTTTAGGGACAGAGACCTACGAGCAGTACTTC

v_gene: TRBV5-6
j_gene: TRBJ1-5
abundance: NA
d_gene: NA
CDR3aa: CASSLTGTINQPQHF
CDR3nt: TGTGCCAGCAGCTTGACAGGGACCATCAATCAGCCCCAGCATTTT

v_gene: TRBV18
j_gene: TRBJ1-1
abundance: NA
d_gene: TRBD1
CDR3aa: CASSSDREGAFF
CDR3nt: TGTGCCAGCTCATCTGACAGGGAGGGAGCTTTCTTT

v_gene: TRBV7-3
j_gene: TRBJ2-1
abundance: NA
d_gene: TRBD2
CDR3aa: CASSFGTSGAYEQFF
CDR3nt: TGTGCCAGCAGCTTTGGGACTAGCGGGGCTTACGAGCAGTTCTTC

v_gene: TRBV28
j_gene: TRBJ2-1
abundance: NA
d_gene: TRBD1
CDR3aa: CASNLRGTGYNEQFF
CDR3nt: TGTGCCAGCAACTTGCGGGGGACAGGGTACAATGAGCAGTTCTTC

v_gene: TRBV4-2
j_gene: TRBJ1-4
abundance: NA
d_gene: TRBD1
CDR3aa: CASSSIQGAQEKLFF
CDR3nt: TGTGCCAGCAGTTCAATACAGGGGGCGCAAGAAAAACTGTTTTTT

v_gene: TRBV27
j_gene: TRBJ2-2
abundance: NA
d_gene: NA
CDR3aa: CASRSGGKAGELFF
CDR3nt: TGTGCCAGCAGATCTGGCGGGAAAGCGGGGGAGCTGTTTTTT

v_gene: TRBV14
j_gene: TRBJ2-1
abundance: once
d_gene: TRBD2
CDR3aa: CASSSLSGRAFNNEQFF
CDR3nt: TGTGCCAGCAGCTCACTCAGCGGGAGGGCCTTTAACAATGAGCAGTTCTTC

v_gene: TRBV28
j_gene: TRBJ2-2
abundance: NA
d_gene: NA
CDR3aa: CASSYRGAAYGELFF
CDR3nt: TGTGCCAGCAGTTATAGGGGTGCGGCGTACGGGGAGCTGTTTTTT

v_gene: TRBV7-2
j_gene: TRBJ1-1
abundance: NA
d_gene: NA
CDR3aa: CASSLGRGNTEAFF
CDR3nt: TGTGCCAGCAGCTTAGGTAGAGGGAACACTGAAGCTTTCTTT

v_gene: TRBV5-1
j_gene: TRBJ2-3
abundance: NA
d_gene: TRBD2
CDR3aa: CASSLTSGSADTQYF
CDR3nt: TGCGCCAGCAGCTTAACTAGCGGGAGCGCAGATACGCAGTATTTT

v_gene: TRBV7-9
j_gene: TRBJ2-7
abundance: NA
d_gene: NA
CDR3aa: CASSSLAFHEQYF
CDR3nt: TGTGCCAGCAGTAGTCTAGCGTTCCACGAGCAGTACTTC

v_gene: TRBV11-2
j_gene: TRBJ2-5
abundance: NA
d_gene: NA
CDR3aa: CASNLGTGETQYF
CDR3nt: TGTGCCAGCAACCTAGGCACAGGAGAGACCCAGTACTTC

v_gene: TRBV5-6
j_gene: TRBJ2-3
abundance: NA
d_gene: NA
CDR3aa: CASSLAMASADTQYF
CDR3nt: TGTGCCAGCAGCTTGGCCATGGCTAGCGCTGATACGCAGTATTTT

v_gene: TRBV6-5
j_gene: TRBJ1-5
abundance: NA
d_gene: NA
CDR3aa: CASSNWGENQPQHF
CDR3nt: TGTGCCAGCAGTAACTGGGGGGAAAATCAGCCCCAGCATTTT

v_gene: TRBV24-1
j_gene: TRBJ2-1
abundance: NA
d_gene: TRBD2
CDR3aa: CATSDPGLAGRYNEQFF
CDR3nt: TGTGCCACCAGTGATCCGGGACTAGCGGGAAGATACAATGAGCAGTTCTTC

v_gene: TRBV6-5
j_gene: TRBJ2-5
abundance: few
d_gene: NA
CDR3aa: CASTESVYQETQYF
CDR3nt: TGTGCCAGCACAGAGTCAGTTTACCAAGAGACCCAGTACTTC

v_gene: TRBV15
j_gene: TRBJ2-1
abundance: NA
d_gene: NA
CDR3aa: CATSREDNEQFF
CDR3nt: TGTGCCACCAGCAGAGAGGACAATGAGCAGTTCTTC

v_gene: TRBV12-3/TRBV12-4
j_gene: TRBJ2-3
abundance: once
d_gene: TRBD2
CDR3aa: CASSGTSGGQYF
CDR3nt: TGTGCCAGCAGTGGGACTAGCGGGGGCCAGTATTTT

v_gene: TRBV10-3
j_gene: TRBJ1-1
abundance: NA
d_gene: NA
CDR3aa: CAISGGRGNTEAFF
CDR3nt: TGTGCCATCAGTGGGGGCAGGGGGAACACTGAAGCTTTCTTT

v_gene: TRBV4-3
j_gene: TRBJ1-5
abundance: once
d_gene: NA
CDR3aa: CASSRQTNQPQHF
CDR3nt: TGCGCCAGCAGTCGACAGACCAATCAGCCCCAGCATTTT

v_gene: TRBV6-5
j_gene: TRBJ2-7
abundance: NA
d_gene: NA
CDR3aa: CASSFEKSYYEQYF
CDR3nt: TGTGCCAGCAGTTTCGAAAAAAGCTACTACGAGCAGTACTTC

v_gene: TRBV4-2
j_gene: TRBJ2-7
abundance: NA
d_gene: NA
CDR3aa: CASSNLRTNNYEQYF
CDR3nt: TGTGCCAGCAGCAACTTACGGACAAATAACTACGAGCAGTACTTC

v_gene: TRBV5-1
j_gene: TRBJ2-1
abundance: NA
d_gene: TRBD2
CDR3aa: CASSSGLAGGGIIYNEQFF
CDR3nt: TGCGCCAGCAGCTCCGGACTAGCGGGAGGTGGTATAATATACAATGAGCAGTTCTTC

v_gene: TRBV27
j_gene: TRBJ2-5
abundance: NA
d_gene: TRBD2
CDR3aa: CASSRSTSGRDGETQYF
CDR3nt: TGTGCCAGCAGCCGATCGACTAGCGGGAGGGATGGAGAGACCCAGTACTTC

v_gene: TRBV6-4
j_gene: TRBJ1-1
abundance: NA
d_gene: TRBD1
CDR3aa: CASSGVGDRNTEAFF
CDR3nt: TGTGCCAGCAGTGGGGTAGGGGACAGGAACACTGAAGCTTTCTTT

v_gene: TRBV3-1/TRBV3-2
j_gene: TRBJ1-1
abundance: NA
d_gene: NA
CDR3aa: CASSPRYRDTEAFF
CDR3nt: TGTGCCAGCAGCCCAAGATACAGGGACACTGAAGCTTTCTTT

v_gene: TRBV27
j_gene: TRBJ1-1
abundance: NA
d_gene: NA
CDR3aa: CASSLSMGGSTEAFF
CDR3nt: TGTGCCAGCAGTTTATCGATGGGGGGTAGCACTGAAGCTTTCTTT

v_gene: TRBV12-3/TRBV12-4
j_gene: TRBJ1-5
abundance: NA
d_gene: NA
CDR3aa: CASSLGTQPQHF
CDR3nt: TGTGCCAGCAGTTTAGGGACTCAGCCCCAGCATTTT

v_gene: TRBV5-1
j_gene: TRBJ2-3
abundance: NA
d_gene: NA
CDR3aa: CASSLGIGGIDTQYF
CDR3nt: TGCGCCAGCAGCTTGGGGATAGGGGGAATAGATACGCAGTATTTT

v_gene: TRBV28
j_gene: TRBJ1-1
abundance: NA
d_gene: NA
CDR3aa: CASSEYRALSTEAFF
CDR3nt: TGTGCCAGCAGTGAGTACAGGGCCCTGAGCACTGAAGCTTTCTTT

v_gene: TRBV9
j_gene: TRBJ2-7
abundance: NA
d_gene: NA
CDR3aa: CASSSRTNSYEQYF
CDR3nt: TGTGCCAGCAGCTCCCGGACTAACTCCTACGAGCAGTACTTC

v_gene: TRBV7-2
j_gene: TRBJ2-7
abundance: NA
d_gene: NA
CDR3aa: CASSSDLVSSYEQYF
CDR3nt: TGTGCCAGCAGCTCCGATCTAGTGAGCTCCTACGAGCAGTACTTC

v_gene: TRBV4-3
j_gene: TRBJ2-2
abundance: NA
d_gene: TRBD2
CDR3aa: CASSQFSGSADTGELFF
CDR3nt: TGCGCCAGCAGCCAATTTAGCGGGAGCGCGGACACCGGGGAGCTGTTTTTT

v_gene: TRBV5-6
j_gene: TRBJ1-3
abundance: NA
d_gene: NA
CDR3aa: CASSPQERWNTIYF
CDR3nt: TGTGCCAGCAGCCCTCAGGAAAGGTGGAACACCATATATTTT

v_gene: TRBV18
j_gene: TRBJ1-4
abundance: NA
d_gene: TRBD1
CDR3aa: CASSRGQATNEKLFF
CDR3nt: TGTGCCAGCTCACGGGGACAGGCAACTAATGAAAAACTGTTTTTT

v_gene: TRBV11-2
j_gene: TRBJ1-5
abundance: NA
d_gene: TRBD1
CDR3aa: CASSPGTGTFSNQPQHF
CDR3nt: TGTGCCAGCAGCCCCGGGACAGGGACCTTTAGCAATCAGCCCCAGCATTTT

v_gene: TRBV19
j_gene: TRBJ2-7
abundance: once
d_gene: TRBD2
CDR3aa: CASSIKGGGYEQYF
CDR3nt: TGTGCCAGTAGTATAAAGGGCGGGGGCTACGAGCAGTACTTC